This T cell receptor (beta chain) comes out of a study of T cell repertoires in cytomegalovirus infection. Across the study: Both a matching HLA type and CMV infection were indicated by public TCR beta signatures.

Study-wide findings and caveats: The cumulative frequency of public TCR beta families distinguished individuals who carried CMV together with the relevant HLA. Ex vivo, HLA-C-restricted CMV-specific TCR beta clonotypes prevailed over the rest of the response.

This clonotype was detected a few times. Antigen unknown. The CDR3 loop spans 14 amino acids. Trimming cost V 7 bases and J 8 bases, with 17 bases left between them. TCRdb ran MiXCR on the reads and lists one entry per CDR3 protein. The sample lists approximately 910,000 distinct CDR3 sequences, approximately 31% occurring once. The TCR comes from a human donor in good health (CMV status not recorded). Some clones in this sample may be carry-over from other donors' samples. Sequencing used cultured CD8+ T cells from PBMCs, obtained from culture after CMV antigen stimulation. The chain joins TRBV12-3 or TRBV12-4 to TRBJ1-4; D uncertain. CDR3 sequence: CASTIGRRWEKLFF. CDR3 nucleotides: TGTGCCAGCACCATTGGAAGGAGATGGGAAAAACTGTTTTTT.